This T cell receptor beta chain was sequenced for a study of neoadjuvant anti-PD-1 for oral cavity cancer. This clone was counted a single time. Patients were newly diagnosed with stage II-IVA oral cavity squamous cell carcinoma without prior systemic or radiation treatment. The germline V gene has CDR1 ENHRY and CDR2 SYGVKD. V was trimmed by 2 bases and J by 0 bases, leaving 10 bases between them. The CDR3 is 15 amino acids. The repertoire was sequenced with immunoSEQ multiplex PCR; TCRdb's copy has only in-frame clones and lacks some. The repertoire has under 20,000 clones, about 65% of them found once; the top ten carry approximately 2.7%.

This material consisted of PBMCs, taken before nivolumab (anti-PD-1) treatment. V and J are TRBV10-3 and TRBJ2-5, with D possibly called TRBD1 or TRBD2 (5 bases each). The receptor was derived from a person aged 35-79 years with oral cavity squamous cell carcinoma. CDR3 residues: CAISEGTVYQETQYF. In DNA, the CDR3 is TGTGCCATCAGTGAGGGGACGGTGTACCAAGAGACCCAGTACTTC.